The next 29 T cell receptor beta chains were all read from a single sample in a study of cytomegalovirus exposure and HLA in healthy donors (dated by TCRdb to the late 2010s). The receptor library was made with the immunoSEQ multiplex PCR assay. A mixture of 60 forward primers for TCR Vbeta segments and 13 reverse primers for TCR Jbeta segments was used in the multiplex PCR. TCRdb obtained this table from immuneACCESS and retained in-frame rearrangements with V and J assigned. These tables miss some clones; where compared with another copy, unresolved V genes account for less than half of the shortfall, and the remainder is unexplained. The sample table lists around 200,000 clones, around 80% of them with a count of one. The top ten clonotypes cover around 1.7% of the sample. The sample was PBMCs. Receptor source: a middle-aged man in good health and CMV-seronegative.

This clone occurred a few times. The V and J genes are TRBV18 and TRBJ2-2; TRBD1 aligns across 7 bases. Germline V gives CDR1 KGHSH, CDR2 LQKENI. This CDR3 has 14 amino acids. V shed 7 bases, J shed 1 base, and the junction held 3 bases outside the gene matches. The CDR3 protein is CASWDRMNTGELFF. The CDR3 nucleotides are TGTGCCAGCTGGGACAGAATGAACACCGGGGAGCTGTTTTTT.

This clone was counted only a few times. The rearrangement uses TRBV27 and TRBJ2-2, with D perhaps TRBD2 (5 bases). From germline, CDR1 is MNHEY and CDR2 SMNVEV (reference sequence). The V end lost 6 bases, the J end lost 8 bases, and 13 bases lay between the germline ends. This CDR3 has 13 residues. In nucleotides, the CDR3 is TGTGCCAGCAGCTCCTCGCGGGTAGGGGAGCTGTTTTTT. Translating gives CASSSSRVGELFF.

CDR3 loop: CASSPSRQRTDTQYF. The CDR3 DNA follows: TGTGCCAGCTCACCCTCGCGGCAACGCACAGATACGCAGTATTTT. V gene TRBV18 combines with J gene TRBJ2-3; the D is unclear. V lost 3 bases and J 1 base, leaving 11 bases between the germline ends. This CDR3 is built from 15 residues. Germline loops: CDR1 KGHSH, CDR2 LQKENI. The whole variable domain, filled in from reference TRBV18 and TRBJ2-3, reads NAGVMQNPRHLVRRRGQEARLRCSPMKGHSHVYWYRQLPEEGLKFMVYLQKENIIDESGMPKERFSAEFPKEGPSILRIQQVVRGDSAAYFCASSPSRQRTDTQYFGPGTRLTVL.

V usage is TRBV30 and J usage is TRBJ2-5; D is unclear. Deletions cut 1 base from V and 0 bases from J, with 3 bases between. CDR1 and CDR2 (germline): GTSNPN, SVGIG (reference sequence). The CDR3 consists of 12 residues. DNA of the CDR3: TGTGCCTGGAGTGCGTACCAAGAGACCCAGTACTTC. The encoded protein is CAWSAYQETQYF. Full variable domain (outside the CDR3, taken from reference TRBV30 and TRBJ2-5): SQTIHQWPATLVQPVGSPLSLECTVEGTSNPNLYWYRQAAGRGLQLLFYSVGIGQISSEVPQNLSASRPQDRQFILSSKKLLLSDSGFYLCAWSAYQETQYFGPGTRLLVL.

This sequence joins TRBV5-1 and TRBJ1-4; D not certain. CDR1 is SGHRS and CDR2 is YFSETQ in the germline V gene. CDR3 length equals 16 residues. With 3 bases removed from V and 4 bases from J, the gap between germline ends came to 16 bases. The CDR3 is CASSSQAREINEKLFF. The DNA for the CDR3 is TGCGCCAGCAGCTCCCAAGCCCGGGAGATTAATGAAAAACTGTTTTTT.

The chain recombines TRBV6-5 with TRBJ2-5; 10 bases map to TRBD1. The J call may be mistaken, given a closer DNA end match to TRBJ2-7. The CDR3 has 12 amino acids. Germline V CDR1 and CDR2: MNHEY, SVGAGI. CDR3 nucleotide sequence: TGTGCCAGCGGGGACAGGGGATACGAGCAGTACTTC. Its protein product is CASGDRGYEQYF.

V and J are TRBV9 and TRBJ1-4, with 10 bases aligning to TRBD1. J was trimmed by 2 bases and V by 4 bases; bases with no gene match: 11. The CDR3 runs to 18 residues. Germline loops: CDR1 SGDLS, CDR2 YYNGEE. The CDR3 spells CASSSRGDRGTTNEKLFF. CDR3 DNA: TGTGCCAGCAGCTCCCGGGGGGACAGGGGAACGACTAATGAAAAACTGTTTTTT.

The chain has TRBV4-2 and TRBJ1-1, with TRBD1 as a possible D gene (5 bases). V was shortened by 5 bases and J by 8 bases, with 15 bases between the two germline ends. The CDR3 length is 13 residues. Germline CDR1 LGHNA, CDR2 YNFKEQ. As DNA, the CDR3 is TGTGCCAGCAGCGTACACGGGACTCCAGAAGCTTTCTTT. Translation gives CASSVHGTPEAFF.

The rearrangement uses TRBV5-4 and TRBJ2-7, with D possibly TRBD1 on 6 matching bases. The CDR3 totals 13 residues. The V gene's germline CDR1 is SGHNT and CDR2 YYREEE (reference sequence). Trimming cost V 0 bases and J 7 bases, with 11 bases left between them. The CDR3 loop reads CASSLAGVVEQYF. The CDR3 DNA reads as TGTGCCAGCAGCTTGGCAGGGGTGGTTGAGCAGTACTTC.

This sequence joins TRBV19 and TRBJ2-7; 9 bases map to TRBD1. The CDR3 loop spans 18 amino acids. Germline-derived CDR1 and CDR2 are LNHDA and SQIVND (reference sequence). The V and J ends lost 5 bases and 6 bases, in that order; junction bases with no gene match: 20. CDR3 sequence reads: CASSHQKGGQGPLGEQYF. CDR3 DNA: TGTGCCAGTAGTCACCAAAAAGGGGGACAGGGCCCCCTGGGCGAGCAGTACTTC.

V and J are TRBV7-8 and TRBJ1-1, with a possible D match to TRBD1 (5 bases). Germline V CDR1 and CDR2: SGHVS, FQNEAQ. There are 12 residues in the CDR3. With 6 bases removed from V and 5 bases from J, the gap between germline ends came to 10 bases. This chain's CDR3 is CASSHQGTEAFF. CDR3 coding DNA: TGTGCCAGCAGTCATCAGGGAACTGAAGCTTTCTTT. Together with reference TRBV7-8 and TRBJ1-1, the CDR3 gives the full variable domain: GAGVSQSPRYKVAKRGQDVALRCDPISGHVSLFWYQQALGQGPEFLTYFQNEAQLDKSGLPSDRFFAERPEGSVSTLKIQRTQQEDSAVYLCASSHQGTEAFFGQGTRLTVV.

The rearrangement uses TRBV27 and TRBJ1-6, with 10 bases matching TRBD1. The CDR3 spans 20 residues. Germline V gives CDR1 MNHEY, CDR2 SMNVEV (reference sequence). V lost 7 bases and J lost 3; bases outside the gene matches: 18. The CDR3 DNA sequence: TGTGCCAGCACCACTTTCCGGGGACAGGGGCCCCTAGGCTATAATTCACCCCTCCACTTT. Translation gives CASTTFRGQGPLGYNSPLHF.

The rearrangement links TRBV4-1 to TRBJ2-1; maybe TRBD1 (5 bases). V gave up 6 bases and J gave up 5 bases, with 17 bases separating them. The CDR3 is 15 amino acids. Per germline, CDR1 MGHRA and CDR2 YSYEKL. For the CDR3, the DNA is TGCGCCAGCAGACCTCCCAGGGATGGGGACAATGAGCAGTTCTTC. Its protein is CASRPPRDGDNEQFF.

This chain's CDR3 is CAHGGAGSSYEQYF. The CDR3 DNA sequence: TGTGCCCACGGAGGGGCAGGGAGCTCCTACGAGCAGTACTTC. The J gene is TRBJ2-7, the V gene TRBV28; maybe TRBD2 (6 bases). CDR1 and CDR2 from the germline V gene are MDHEN and SYDVKM. Trimming shortened V by 11 bases and J by 0 bases, and 17 bases separated the two germline ends. The CDR3 length is 14 residues.

Worth noting for this clone: The junction and the germline gene differ at one end; a read error may be behind it. This chain joins TRBV4-1 and TRBJ2-7, with 8 bases matching TRBD2. Germline V gene lookup returns CDR1 MGHRA and CDR2 YSYEKL. This CDR3 has 14 residues. In DNA, the CDR3 is TGTGCCAGCAGCCAAGGAAGCGGGAGATACGAGCAGTACTTC. As protein: CASSQGSGRYEQYF.

The CDR3 here is CATKYGGTEAFF. CDR3 nucleotides: TGTGCCACCAAGTACGGGGGGACTGAAGCTTTCTTT. V usage is TRBV2 and J usage is TRBJ1-1; weak D call: TRBD1 (5 bases). The length of the CDR3 is 12 residues. The germline V and J ends were trimmed by 10 bases and 5 bases, with 14 bases remaining between them. CDR1 and CDR2 from the germline V gene are SNHLY and FYNNEI.

The rearrangement uses TRBV28 and TRBJ2-1, with 11 nucleotides matching TRBD2. This CDR3 has 16 residues. In germline, CDR1 is MDHEN, CDR2 SYDVKM. V lost 5 bases to trimming and J lost 10 bases; unmatched junction nucleotides: 13. CDR3: CASSISGLAGGGEQFF. CDR3 in DNA: TGTGCCAGCAGTATCTCCGGGCTAGCGGGAGGAGGAGAGCAGTTCTTC. Looking up the rest from reference TRBV28 and TRBJ2-1 gives the full variable domain: DVKVTQSSRYLVKRTGEKVFLECVQDMDHENMFWYRQDPGLGLRLIYFSYDVKMKEKGDIPEGYSVSREKKERFSLILESASTNQTSMYLCASSISGLAGGGEQFFGPGTRLTVL.

V gene TRBV7-6 combines with J gene TRBJ2-3, with 14 bases aligning to TRBD2. CDR3 length: 16 residues. V was pared by 5 bases and J by 4 bases, with 5 bases of the junction left unmatched. The germline CDR1 and CDR2 sequences are SGHVS and FNYEAQ. The CDR3, as DNA: TGTGCCAGCAGCCCCGGGACTAGCGGGAGTGCAGATACGCAGTATTTT. It yields the protein CASSPGTSGSADTQYF.

This chain links TRBV19 with TRBJ2-3; 14 bases align to TRBD2. Trimming cost V 6 bases and J 7 bases; bases outside gene matches: 6. Germline V gene lookup returns CDR1 LNHDA and CDR2 SQIVND (reference sequence). There are 15 residues in the CDR3. CDR3 sequence: CASSGTSGSLNTQYF. Written as DNA, the CDR3 is TGTGCCAGTAGCGGGACTAGCGGGAGCTTAAATACGCAGTATTTT.

This clone was observed a handful of times. This rearrangement joins TRBV2 to TRBJ1-1; TRBD1 matches 7 bases. Trimming removed 5 bases from V and 1 base from J; junction bases left unmatched: 4. The germline V gene has CDR1 SNHLY and CDR2 FYNNEI. The CDR3 length is 14 residues. CDR3 nucleotide sequence: TGTGCCAGCAGTCCGACAGGGCCGAACACTGAAGCTTTCTTT. Amino acids: CASSPTGPNTEAFF.

The chain recombines TRBV19 with TRBJ2-7; TRBD1 aligns across 10 bases. Germline CDR1 reads LNHDA; CDR2 reads SQIVND (reference sequence). The CDR3 totals 14 residues. V was pared by 3 bases and J by 2 bases, with 1 base of the junction left unmatched. In DNA form, the CDR3 reads TGTGCCAGTAGTATCGGACAGGGGGCCTACGAGCAGTACTTC. The encoded protein is CASSIGQGAYEQYF.

The chain employs TRBV7-9 and TRBJ2-2; D remains ambiguous. The CDR3 runs 15 residues. The germline gives CDR1 SEHNR, CDR2 FQNEAQ (reference sequence). Trimming cost V 4 bases and J 3 bases, with 12 bases left between them. The CDR3 DNA reads as TGTGCCAGCAGCTCCGATCCTACTTACACCGGGGAGCTGTTTTTT. As protein: CASSSDPTYTGELFF.

J is TRBJ2-3 and V is TRBV27; TRBD1 agrees at 8 bases. Germline loops: CDR1 MNHEY, CDR2 SMNVEV (reference sequence). The trim removed 4 bases at V and 7 bases at J, leaving 10 bases unmatched. The CDR3 totals 15 residues. For the CDR3, the DNA is TGTGCCAGCAGTTCCTTGGGCAGGGGGCTGTATACGCAGTATTTT. Translation: CASSSLGRGLYTQYF.

The chain carries TRBV7-9 and TRBJ1-1, with 7 bases aligning to TRBD1. From germline, CDR1 is SEHNR and CDR2 FQNEAQ (reference sequence). Unmatched junction bases numbered 9, after V lost 5 bases and J lost 3 bases. The CDR3 has 15 residues. The CDR3 region is CASSPRGGGYTEAFF. In DNA, the CDR3 is TGTGCCAGCAGCCCCCGTGGAGGGGGCTACACTGAAGCTTTCTTT.

This clone was detected only once. This chain connects TRBV15 to TRBJ2-6; 12 bases fit TRBD2. Unmatched junction bases numbered 8, after V lost 8 bases and J lost 0 bases. This CDR3 contains 18 residues. The germline gives CDR1 LNHNV, CDR2 YYDKDF (reference sequence). CDR3 bases: TGTGCCACCTTATCTAGCGGGAGGGCCTTCTCTGGGGCCAACGTCCTGACTTTC. It codes for CATLSSGRAFSGANVLTF.

This clone was seen a handful of times. The rearrangement links TRBV19 to TRBJ1-5; no firm D call. Germline V gene data show CDR1 as LNHDA and CDR2 as SQIVND (reference sequence). The CDR3 is 15 amino acids. V was clipped by 4 bases and J by 5 bases, with 15 bases between them. The CDR3 spells CASSRGGANYQPQHF. CDR3 nucleotide sequence: TGTGCCAGTAGTAGGGGAGGCGCTAACTATCAGCCCCAGCATTTT.

The chain carries TRBV9 and TRBJ2-3; 7 bases agree with TRBD2. This CDR3 has 15 residues. Germline CDR1 reads SGDLS; CDR2 reads YYNGEE. V shed 2 bases, J shed 6 bases, and the junction held 9 bases outside the gene matches. The CDR3 is CASSVSGGPGDTQYF. The CDR3 nucleotides read TGTGCCAGCAGCGTGTCGGGAGGCCCCGGGGATACGCAGTATTTT.

The rearrangement joins TRBV10-1 to TRBJ2-3; D is perhaps TRBD2 (5 bases). Trimming took 2 bases from V and 6 from J, leaving 12 bases between them. Germline V gene sequence: CDR1 WNHNN, CDR2 SYGVQD (reference sequence). The CDR3 is 14 residues long. The CDR3 is CASSEVGVWDTQYF. The CDR3 DNA reads as TGCGCCAGCAGTGAGGTCGGGGTGTGGGATACGCAGTATTTT.

The V call is TRBV18, the J call TRBJ2-5, with D maybe TRBD1 (6 bases). The V and J ends lost 2 bases and 2 bases respectively, with 15 bases between them. The CDR3 runs to 16 residues. Germline CDR1 is KGHSH and CDR2 is LQKENI. The CDR3 sequence: CASSPVLAGAQETQYF. In DNA form, the CDR3 reads TGTGCCAGCTCACCAGTGCTCGCAGGGGCTCAAGAGACCCAGTACTTC. Filled out from reference TRBV18 and TRBJ2-5, the complete variable domain reads NAGVMQNPRHLVRRRGQEARLRCSPMKGHSHVYWYRQLPEEGLKFMVYLQKENIIDESGMPKERFSAEFPKEGPSILRIQQVVRGDSAAYFCASSPVLAGAQETQYFGPGTRLLVL.